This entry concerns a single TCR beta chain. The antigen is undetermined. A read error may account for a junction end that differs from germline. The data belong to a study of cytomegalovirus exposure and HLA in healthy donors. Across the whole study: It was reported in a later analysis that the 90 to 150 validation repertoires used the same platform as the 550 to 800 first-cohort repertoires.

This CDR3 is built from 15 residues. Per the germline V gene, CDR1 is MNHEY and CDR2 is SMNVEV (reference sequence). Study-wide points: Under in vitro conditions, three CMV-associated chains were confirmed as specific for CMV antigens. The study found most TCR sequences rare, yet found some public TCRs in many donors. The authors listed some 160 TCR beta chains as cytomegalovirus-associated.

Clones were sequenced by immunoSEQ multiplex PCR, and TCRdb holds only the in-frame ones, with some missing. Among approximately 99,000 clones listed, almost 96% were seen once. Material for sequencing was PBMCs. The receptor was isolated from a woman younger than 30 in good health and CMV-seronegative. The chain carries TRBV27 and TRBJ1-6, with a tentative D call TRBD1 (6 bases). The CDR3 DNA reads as TGTGCCGGCAGGGGTGGCGGTTCCTATAATTCACCCCTCCACTTT. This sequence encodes CAGRGGGSYNSPLHF.